The clone carrying this TCR beta chain was counted at least ten times. No antigen is known for it. This sample was included in a study of T cell repertoires in cytomegalovirus infection. One entry per CDR3 protein, called by TCRdb with MiXCR from the reads. The table has 500,000 to 600,000 distinct CDR3 sequences, 16% seen once. V dropped 7 bases and J dropped 1; count of bases not matched to a gene: 10. The CDR3 is 16 residues long. Germline assignment: CDR1 LGHDT and CDR2 YNNKEL (reference sequence). The study's findings and limits: Cumulated frequencies of public TCR beta families served to identify carriers of CMV plus the relevant HLA.

The V call is TRBV3-1, the J call TRBJ1-3; TRBD1 aligns across 7 bases. Sequencing was carried out using CD8+ T cells from PBMCs. This receptor was taken from a human donor in good health (CMV status not recorded). Some clones in this sample may be carry-over from other donors' samples. CDR3 bases: TGTGCCAGCACCCTCGACAGGGAAGGATCTGGAAACACCATATATTTT. Translated: CASTLDREGSGNTIYF.